The 9 T cell receptor beta chains presented below share a single source sample, sequenced in a study of OX40 agonist ivuxolimab in advanced cancers. Sequenced by immunoSEQ multiplex PCR; TCRdb stores in-frame clones only, minus some. The sample consists of 65,000 to 90,000 clones, more than 75% of them appearing once. The specimen comprised CD4+ or CD8+ T cells sorted from blood, sampled in a trial of the OX40 agonist ivuxolimab. All receptors derive from an adult with an advanced solid tumor such as melanoma, head and neck, liver or kidney cancer.

The J gene is TRBJ1-4, the V gene TRBV4-1; tentative D call: TRBD1 (5 bases). Looked up from germline, CDR1 is MGHRA and CDR2 is YSYEKL. The CDR3 totals 16 residues. V was shortened by 1 base and J by 4 bases, with 13 bases between the two germline ends. The DNA for the CDR3 is TGCGCCAGCAGCCAAGCTGCTGGACATATTAATGAAAAACTGTTTTTT. Its translation: CASSQAAGHINEKLFF.

The chain employs TRBV25-1 and TRBJ2-1; no clear D gene. The CDR3 contains 14 residues. Germline V lookup: CDR1 MGHDK, CDR2 SYGVNS. Trimming stripped 6 bases from V and 5 bases from J, with 14 bases between. The DNA for the CDR3 is TGTGCCAGCAGGGTGGACGCAGCCCACAATGAGCAGTTCTTC. Protein sequence: CASRVDAAHNEQFF.

CDR3 DNA sequence: TGTGCCAGCAGTTACTTGGGGCAGTACGTC. Protein sequence: CASSYLGQYV. The rearrangement links TRBV28 to TRBJ2-7; unclear D gene. V lost 4 bases and J lost 9, with 7 bases in between. CDR3 length equals 10 residues. The germline gives CDR1 MDHEN, CDR2 SYDVKM.

The chain links TRBV9 to TRBJ2-7, with 8 bases lining up with TRBD1. This CDR3 is 16 amino acids long. V was pared by 0 bases and J by 2 bases, with 7 bases of the junction left unmatched. Germline-derived CDR1 and CDR2 are SGDLS and YYNGEE. In nucleotides, the CDR3 is TGTGCCAGCAGCGTAGTGGACAGGGCGCTAACCTACGAGCAGTACGTC. This codes for CASSVVDRALTYEQYV.

The chain uses TRBV19 and TRBJ1-2; D remains unclear. The CDR3 contains 13 residues. CDR1 and CDR2 (germline): LNHDA, SQIVND (reference sequence). Trimming removed 7 bases from V and 5 bases from J, with 14 bases in between. The CDR3 coding sequence is TGTGCCAGTAACCGGGGTGCGGGGTATGGCTACACCTTC. It is translated as CASNRGAGYGYTF.

In this sample, this clone turned up once. This rearrangement joins TRBV7-3 to TRBJ1-2; 7 nucleotides agree with TRBD1. J was trimmed by 0 bases and V by 0 bases; bases with no gene match: 4. Germline CDR1 SGHTA, CDR2 FQGTGA. This CDR3 comprises 16 residues. The CDR3 region is CASSLTGTEANYGYTF. Here the CDR3 DNA reads TGTGCCAGCAGCTTAACGGGGACAGAAGCTAACTATGGCTACACCTTC.

The chain links TRBV7-8 to TRBJ1-1; D unresolved. This CDR3 is built from 15 residues. Germline V gives CDR1 SGHVS, CDR2 FQNEAQ. V was clipped by 5 bases and J by 3 bases, with 16 bases between them. The CDR3 DNA reads TGTGCCAGCAGCCCATTCGAGGGCATGGACACTGAAGCTTTCTTT. It yields the protein CASSPFEGMDTEAFF.

The rearrangement uses TRBV18 and TRBJ1-6; weak D call: TRBD1 (6 bases). V lost 6 bases to trimming and J lost 7 bases, with 19 bases between them. The CDR3 is 16 residues long. Germline CDR1 reads KGHSH; CDR2 reads LQKENI. The CDR3 bases are TGTGCCAGCTCCCCCCTCTTGGGGGGGCGGAATTCACCCCTCCACTTT. It specifies CASSPLLGGRNSPLHF. The whole variable domain, remainder taken from reference TRBV18 and TRBJ1-6, is NAGVMQNPRHLVRRRGQEARLRCSPMKGHSHVYWYRQLPEEGLKFMVYLQKENIIDESGMPKERFSAEFPKEGPSILRIQQVVRGDSAAYFCASSPLLGGRNSPLHFGNGTRLTVT.

The chain couples TRBV2 to TRBJ1-5; D is possibly TRBD1 (6 bases). The CDR3 contains 14 residues. CDR1 and CDR2 (germline): SNHLY, FYNNEI. The V gene lost 6 bases and the J gene lost 5 bases, with 14 bases spanning the gap. CDR3 sequence reads: CASSPDSPHQPQHF. The CDR3 coding sequence is TGTGCCAGCAGCCCGGACAGTCCACATCAGCCCCAGCATTTT. Using reference TRBV2 and TRBJ1-5 for the parts outside the CDR3, the full variable domain is EPEVTQTPSHQVTQMGQEVILRCVPISNHLYFYWYRQILGQKVEFLVSFYNNEISEKSEIFDDQFSVERPDGSNFTLKIRSTKLEDSAMYFCASSPDSPHQPQHFGDGTRLSIL.